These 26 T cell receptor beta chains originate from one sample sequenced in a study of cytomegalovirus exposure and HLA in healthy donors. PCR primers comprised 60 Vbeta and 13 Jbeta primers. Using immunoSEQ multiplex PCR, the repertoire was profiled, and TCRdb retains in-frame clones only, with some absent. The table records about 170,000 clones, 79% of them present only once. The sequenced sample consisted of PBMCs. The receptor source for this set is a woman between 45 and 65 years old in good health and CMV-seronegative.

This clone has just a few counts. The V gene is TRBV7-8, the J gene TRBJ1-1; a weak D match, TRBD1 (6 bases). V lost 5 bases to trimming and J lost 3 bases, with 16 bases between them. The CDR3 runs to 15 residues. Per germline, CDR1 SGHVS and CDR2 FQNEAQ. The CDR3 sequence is CASSGTTGPDTEAFF. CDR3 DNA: TGTGCCAGCAGCGGGACAACAGGGCCGGACACTGAAGCTTTCTTT.

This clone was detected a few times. Here the CDR3 reads CASRNTGQGGDEQYF. The DNA for the CDR3 is TGTGCCAGCAGAAACACGGGACAGGGGGGCGACGAGCAGTACTTC. V gene TRBV7-9 combines with J gene TRBJ2-7; TRBD1 matches at 11 bases. V shed 6 bases and J 5 bases; nucleotides not matched to a gene: 9. The CDR3 consists of 15 residues. Germline CDR1 reads SEHNR; CDR2 reads FQNEAQ (reference sequence).

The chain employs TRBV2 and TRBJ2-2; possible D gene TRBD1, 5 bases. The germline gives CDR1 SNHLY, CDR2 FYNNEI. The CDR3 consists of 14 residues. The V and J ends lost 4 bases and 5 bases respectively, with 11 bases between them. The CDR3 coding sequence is TGTGCCAGCAGTGGGCAGGGTGGAACCGGGGAGCTGTTTTTT. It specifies CASSGQGGTGELFF.

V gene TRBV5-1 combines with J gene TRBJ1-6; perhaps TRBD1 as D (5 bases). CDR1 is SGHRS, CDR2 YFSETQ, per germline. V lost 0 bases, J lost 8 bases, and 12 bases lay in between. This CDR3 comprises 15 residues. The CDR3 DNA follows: TGCGCCAGCAGCTTGGGCGGGCCGGGGGATTCACCCCTCCACTTT. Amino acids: CASSLGGPGDSPLHF.

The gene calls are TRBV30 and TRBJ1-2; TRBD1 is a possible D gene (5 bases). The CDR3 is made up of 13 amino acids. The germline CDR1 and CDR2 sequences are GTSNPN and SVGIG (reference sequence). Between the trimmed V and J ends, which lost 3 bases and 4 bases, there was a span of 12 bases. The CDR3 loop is CAWSRARGYGYTF. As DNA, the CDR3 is TGTGCCTGGAGCAGGGCGCGGGGCTATGGCTACACCTTC. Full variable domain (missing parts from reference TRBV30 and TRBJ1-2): SQTIHQWPATLVQPVGSPLSLECTVEGTSNPNLYWYRQAAGRGLQLLFYSVGIGQISSEVPQNLSASRPQDRQFILSSKKLLLSDSGFYLCAWSRARGYGYTFGSGTRLTVV.

Here the CDR3 DNA reads TGCAGCGTTGAAAGGTTTAGGGGAGAGACCCAGTACTTC. Translating gives CSVERFRGETQYF. The chain carries TRBV29-1 and TRBJ2-5, with a weak D call TRBD1 (5 bases). The CDR3 consists of 13 residues. Trimming left V 2 bases short and J 4 bases short, with 11 bases between. Looked up from germline, CDR1 is SQVTM and CDR2 is ANQGSEA.

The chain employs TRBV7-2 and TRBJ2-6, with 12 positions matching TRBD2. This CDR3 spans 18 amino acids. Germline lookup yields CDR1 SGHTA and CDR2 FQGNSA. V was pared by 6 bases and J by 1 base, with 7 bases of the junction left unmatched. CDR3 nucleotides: TGTGCCAGCAGTCCCGGACTAGCGGGGTCATCTGGGGCCAACGTCCTGACTTTC. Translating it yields CASSPGLAGSSGANVLTF. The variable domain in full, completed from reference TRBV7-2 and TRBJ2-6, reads GAGVSQSPSNKVTEKGKDVELRCDPISGHTALYWYRQSLGQGLEFLIYFQGNSAPDKSGLPSDRFSAERTGGSVSTLTIQRTQQEDSAVYLCASSPGLAGSSGANVLTFGAGSRLTVL.

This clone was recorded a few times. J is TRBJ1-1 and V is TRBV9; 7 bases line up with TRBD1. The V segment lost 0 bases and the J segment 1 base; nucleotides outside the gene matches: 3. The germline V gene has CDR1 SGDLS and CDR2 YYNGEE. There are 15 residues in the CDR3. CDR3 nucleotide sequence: TGTGCCAGCAGCGTAGGGGGACAGCGGAACACTGAAGCTTTCTTT. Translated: CASSVGGQRNTEAFF.

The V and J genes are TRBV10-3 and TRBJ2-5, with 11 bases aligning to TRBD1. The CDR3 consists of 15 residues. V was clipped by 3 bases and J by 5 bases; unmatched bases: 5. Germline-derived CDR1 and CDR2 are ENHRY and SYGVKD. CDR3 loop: CAISDLGQGGETQYF. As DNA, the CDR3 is TGTGCCATCAGTGACCTGGGACAGGGGGGTGAGACCCAGTACTTC.

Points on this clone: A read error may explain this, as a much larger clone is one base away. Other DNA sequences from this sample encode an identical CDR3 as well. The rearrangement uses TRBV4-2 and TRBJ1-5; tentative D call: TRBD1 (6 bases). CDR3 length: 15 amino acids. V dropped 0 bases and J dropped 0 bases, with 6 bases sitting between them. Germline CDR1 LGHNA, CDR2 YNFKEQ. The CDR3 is CASSQEDSSNQPQHF. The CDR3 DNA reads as TGTGCCAGCAGCCAAGAGGACAGTAGCAATCAGCCCCAGCATTTT.

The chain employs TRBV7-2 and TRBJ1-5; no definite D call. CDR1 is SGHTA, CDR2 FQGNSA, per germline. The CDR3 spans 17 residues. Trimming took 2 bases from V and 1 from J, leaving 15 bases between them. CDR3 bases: TGTGCCAGCAGCTTATACAGCGGAACGAGGAGCAATCAGCCCCAGCATTTT. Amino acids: CASSLYSGTRSNQPQHF.

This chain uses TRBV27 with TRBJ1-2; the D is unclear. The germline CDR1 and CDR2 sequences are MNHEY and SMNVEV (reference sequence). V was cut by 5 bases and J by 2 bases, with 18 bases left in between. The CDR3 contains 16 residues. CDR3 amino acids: CASSPRGPVGNYGYTF. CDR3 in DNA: TGTGCCAGCAGTCCCAGAGGGCCGGTCGGGAACTATGGCTACACCTTC.

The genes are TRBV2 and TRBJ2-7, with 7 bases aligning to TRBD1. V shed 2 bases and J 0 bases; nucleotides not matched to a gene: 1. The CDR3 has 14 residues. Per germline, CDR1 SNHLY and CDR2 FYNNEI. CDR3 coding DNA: TGTGCCAGCAGTGAACGGACAGGCTCCTACGAGCAGTACTTC. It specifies CASSERTGSYEQYF.

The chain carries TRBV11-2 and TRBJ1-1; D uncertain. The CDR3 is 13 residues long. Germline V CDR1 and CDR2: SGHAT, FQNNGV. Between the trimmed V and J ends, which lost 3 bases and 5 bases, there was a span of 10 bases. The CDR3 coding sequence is TGTGCCAGCAGCTTGAACTACGGAACTGAAGCTTTCTTT. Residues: CASSLNYGTEAFF.

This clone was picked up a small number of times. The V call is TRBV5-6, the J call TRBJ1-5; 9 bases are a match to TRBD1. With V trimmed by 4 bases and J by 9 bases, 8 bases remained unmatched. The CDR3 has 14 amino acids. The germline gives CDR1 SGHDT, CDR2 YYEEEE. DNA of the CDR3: TGTGCCAGCAGCCTGGGGGACAGGGCGTCGCCCCAGCATTTT. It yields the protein CASSLGDRASPQHF.

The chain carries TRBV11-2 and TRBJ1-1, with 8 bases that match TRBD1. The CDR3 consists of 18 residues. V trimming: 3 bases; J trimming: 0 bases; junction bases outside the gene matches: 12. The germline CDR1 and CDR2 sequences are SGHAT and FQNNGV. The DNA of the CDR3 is TGTGCCAGCAGCTTTTACGGACAGGGAAATACAATGAACACTGAAGCTTTCTTT. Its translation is CASSFYGQGNTMNTEAFF.

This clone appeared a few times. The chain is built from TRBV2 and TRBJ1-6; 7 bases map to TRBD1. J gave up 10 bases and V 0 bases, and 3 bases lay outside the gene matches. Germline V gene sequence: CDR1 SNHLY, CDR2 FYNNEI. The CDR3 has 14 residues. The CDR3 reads CASSEAAGGSPLHF. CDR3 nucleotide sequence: TGTGCCAGCAGTGAAGCGGCAGGGGGATCACCCCTCCACTTT.

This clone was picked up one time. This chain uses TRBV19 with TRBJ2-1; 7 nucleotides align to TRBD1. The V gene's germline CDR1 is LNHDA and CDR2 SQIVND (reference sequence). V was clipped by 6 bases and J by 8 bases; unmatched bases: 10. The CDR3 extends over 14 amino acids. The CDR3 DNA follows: TGTGCCAGTAGGATCAGACAGGGAGTCGATGAGCAGTTCTTC. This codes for CASRIRQGVDEQFF. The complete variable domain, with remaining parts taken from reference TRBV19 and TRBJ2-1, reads DGGITQSPKYLFRKEGQNVTLSCEQNLNHDAMYWYRQDPGQGLRLIYYSQIVNDFQKGDIAEGYSVSREKKESFPLTVTSAQKNPTAFYLCASRIRQGVDEQFFGPGTRLTVL.

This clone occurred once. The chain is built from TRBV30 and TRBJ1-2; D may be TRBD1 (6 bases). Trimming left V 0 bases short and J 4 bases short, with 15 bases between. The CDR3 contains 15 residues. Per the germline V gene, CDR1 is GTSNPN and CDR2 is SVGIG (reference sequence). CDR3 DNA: TGTGCCTGGAGTGTGCAACAGGGAAAGAGCTATGGCTACACCTTC. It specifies CAWSVQQGKSYGYTF.

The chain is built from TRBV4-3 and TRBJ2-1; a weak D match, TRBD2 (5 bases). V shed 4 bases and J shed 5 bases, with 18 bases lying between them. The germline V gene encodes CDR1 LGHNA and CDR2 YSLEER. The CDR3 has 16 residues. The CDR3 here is CASSLRRTDGNNEQFF. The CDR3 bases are TGCGCCAGCAGCCTCCGACGGACGGACGGGAACAATGAGCAGTTCTTC.

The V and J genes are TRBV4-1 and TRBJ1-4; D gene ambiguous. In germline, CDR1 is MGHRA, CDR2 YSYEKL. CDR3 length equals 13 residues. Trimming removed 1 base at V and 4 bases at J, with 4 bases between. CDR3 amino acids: CASSQVLNEKLFF. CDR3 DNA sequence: TGCGCCAGCAGCCAAGTACTTAATGAAAAACTGTTTTTT.

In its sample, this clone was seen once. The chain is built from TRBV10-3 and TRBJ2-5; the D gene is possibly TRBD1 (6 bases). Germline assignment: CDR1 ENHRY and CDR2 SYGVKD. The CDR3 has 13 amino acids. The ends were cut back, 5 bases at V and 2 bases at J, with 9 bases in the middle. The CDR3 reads CAISWTVQETQYF. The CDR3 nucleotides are TGTGCCATCAGTTGGACAGTTCAAGAGACCCAGTACTTC.

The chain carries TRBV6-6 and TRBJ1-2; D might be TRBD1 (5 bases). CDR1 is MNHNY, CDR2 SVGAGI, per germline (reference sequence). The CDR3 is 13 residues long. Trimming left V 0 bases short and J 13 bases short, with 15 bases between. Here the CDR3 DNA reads TGTGCCAGCAGTTACTCGGGGGGGGGTACGGGCACCTTC. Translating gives CASSYSGGGTGTF.

CDR3 DNA: TGTGCCAGCAGCTTGGCGGGGGGCGGTTCACCCCTCCACTTT. It specifies CASSLAGGGSPLHF. This chain connects TRBV5-4 to TRBJ1-6; weak D call: TRBD1 (6 bases). Germline lookup yields CDR1 SGHNT and CDR2 YYREEE (reference sequence). V dropped 0 bases and J dropped 9 bases, with 10 bases sitting between them. The length of the CDR3 is 14 residues. The full variable domain, its missing parts supplied by reference TRBV5-4 and TRBJ1-6, is ETGVTQSPTHLIKTRGQQVTLRCSSQSGHNTVSWYQQALGQGPQFIFQYYREEENGRGNFPPRFSGLQFPNYSSELNVNALELDDSALYLCASSLAGGGSPLHFGNGTRLTVT.

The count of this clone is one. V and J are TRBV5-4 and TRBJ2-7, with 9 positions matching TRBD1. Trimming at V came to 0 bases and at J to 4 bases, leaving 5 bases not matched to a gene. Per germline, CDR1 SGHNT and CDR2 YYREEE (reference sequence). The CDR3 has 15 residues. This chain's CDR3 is CASSLAQGAGYEQYF. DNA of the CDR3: TGTGCCAGCAGCTTGGCACAGGGGGCGGGGTACGAGCAGTACTTC.

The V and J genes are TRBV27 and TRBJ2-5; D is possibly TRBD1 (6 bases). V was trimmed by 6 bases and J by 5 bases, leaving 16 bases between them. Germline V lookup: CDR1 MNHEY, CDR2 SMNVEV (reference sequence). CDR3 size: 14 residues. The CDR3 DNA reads TGTGCCAGCAGCCATCCGGGACATGGGGAGACCCAGTACTTC. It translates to CASSHPGHGETQYF.